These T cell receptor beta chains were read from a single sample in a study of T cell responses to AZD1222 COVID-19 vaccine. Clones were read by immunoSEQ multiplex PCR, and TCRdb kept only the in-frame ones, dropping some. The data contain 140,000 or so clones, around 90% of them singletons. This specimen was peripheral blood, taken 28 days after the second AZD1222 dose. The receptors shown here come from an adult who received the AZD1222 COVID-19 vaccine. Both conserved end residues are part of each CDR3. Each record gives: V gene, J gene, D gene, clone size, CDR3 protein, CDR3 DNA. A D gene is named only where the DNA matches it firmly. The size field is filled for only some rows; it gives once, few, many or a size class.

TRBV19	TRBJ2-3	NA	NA	CASSFSSTDTQYF	TGTGCCAGTAGTTTCTCCAGCACAGATACGCAGTATTTT
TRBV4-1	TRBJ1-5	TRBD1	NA	CASSQDRQGPNQPQHF	TGCGCCAGCAGCCAAGACCGACAGGGCCCAAATCAGCCCCAGCATTTT
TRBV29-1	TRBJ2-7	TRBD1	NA	CSVERDRGYEQYF	TGCAGCGTTGAGAGGGACAGGGGTTACGAGCAGTACTTC
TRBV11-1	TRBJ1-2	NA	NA	CASSLAYGSEITGYTF	TGTGCCAGCAGCTTAGCGTATGGGTCAGAGATTACTGGCTACACCTTC
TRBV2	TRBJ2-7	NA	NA	CASTDSRYEQYF	TGTGCCAGCACCGACAGTAGGTACGAGCAGTACTTC
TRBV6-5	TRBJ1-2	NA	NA	CASTPRGNYGYTF	TGTGCCAGCACCCCGCGCGGGAACTATGGCTACACCTTC
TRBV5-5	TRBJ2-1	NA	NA	CASSLVQVYSYNEQFF	TGTGCCAGCAGCTTGGTTCAGGTGTATTCCTACAATGAGCAGTTCTTC
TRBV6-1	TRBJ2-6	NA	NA	CASSTSDSGANVLTF	TGTGCCAGCAGTACCTCAGACTCTGGGGCCAACGTCCTGACTTTC
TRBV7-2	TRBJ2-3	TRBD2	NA	CASSLQRGEDTQYF	TGTGCCAGCAGCCTCCAGCGGGGGGAAGATACGCAGTATTTT
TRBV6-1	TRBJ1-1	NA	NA	CASSEAPRVSEAFF	TGTGCCAGCAGTGAAGCGCCGAGGGTCTCTGAAGCTTTCTTT
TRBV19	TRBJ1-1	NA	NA	CASSLVSEAFF	TGTGCCAGTAGCCTGGTCTCTGAAGCTTTCTTT
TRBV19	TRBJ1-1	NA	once	CASSRITEAFF	TGTGCCAGTAGTAGAATCACTGAAGCTTTCTTT
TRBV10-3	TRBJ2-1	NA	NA	CAISESAEGGLNEQFF	TGTGCCATCAGTGAGTCGGCAGAGGGTGGTTTGAATGAGCAGTTCTTC
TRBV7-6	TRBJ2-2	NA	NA	CASSQGIGEPNTGELFF	TGTGCCAGCAGCCAGGGAATTGGGGAGCCGAACACCGGGGAGCTGTTTTTT
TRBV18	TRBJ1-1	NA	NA	CASSPLEVPNTEAFF	TGTGCCAGCTCACCACTGGAAGTACCGAACACTGAAGCTTTCTTT
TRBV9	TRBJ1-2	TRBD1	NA	CASSVDGQGYGYTF	TGTGCCAGCAGCGTAGATGGACAGGGGTATGGCTACACCTTC
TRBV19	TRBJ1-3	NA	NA	CASSISSFSGNTIYF	TGTGCCAGTAGTATCTCCAGCTTTTCTGGAAACACCATATATTTT
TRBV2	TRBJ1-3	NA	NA	CASRGLVSRGNTIYF	TGTGCCAGCAGGGGATTAGTGAGTCGGGGAAACACCATATATTTT
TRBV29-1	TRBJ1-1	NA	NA	CSVFTGNTEAFF	TGCAGCGTGTTCACAGGGAACACTGAAGCTTTCTTT
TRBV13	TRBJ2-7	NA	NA	CASSVRQSTYEQYF	TGTGCCAGCAGCGTCCGACAGAGTACCTACGAGCAGTACTTC
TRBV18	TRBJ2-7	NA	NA	CASSPKFGSYEQYF	TGTGCCAGCTCACCCAAGTTCGGCTCCTACGAGCAGTACTTC
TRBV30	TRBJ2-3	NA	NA	CAWSLGGTDTQYF	TGTGCCTGGAGTCTGGGGGGCACAGATACGCAGTATTTT
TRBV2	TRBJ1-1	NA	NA	CASRDQIGDTEAFF	TGTGCCAGCAGGGACCAAATTGGGGACACTGAAGCTTTCTTT